The 24 T cell receptor beta chains below were found in one sample sequenced in a study of blood T cells in healthy people across ages (dated by TCRdb to between 2015 and 2016). The library was built by means of 5' RACE. Instrument used: Illumina HiSeq 2500. A second PCR of about 7 to 12 cycles was run with a J-beta primer mix and a sample-barcoded 5' primer. TCRdb reworked the public reads: Q25 trimming with fastp, MiXCR clone assembly, productive beta chains retained. CDR3 protein sequences are deduplicated, and each keeps its most common genes and DNA. For this sample there are about 1 million distinct CDR3 sequences; 40% to 50% appear just once. Approximately 20% of the sample rests with the top ten. The sample comprised blood. The receptor source for this set is a woman between 55 and 75 years old in good health.

This clonotype has more than one count but fewer than ten. The V call is TRBV27, the J call TRBJ2-3, with 10 bases matching TRBD2. There are 14 residues in the CDR3. Germline CDR1 MNHEY, CDR2 SMNVEV (reference sequence). The ends lost 7 bases at V and 3 bases at J; junction bases unmatched: 4. In DNA form, the CDR3 reads TGTGCCAGCATGCTAGCGGGAGTGACAGATACGCAGTATTTT. It is translated as CASMLAGVTDTQYF.

This clonotype has only a few counts. V usage is TRBV9 and J usage is TRBJ2-3; D gene uncertain. Germline CDR1 SGDLS, CDR2 YYNGEE. The CDR3 is 14 residues long. V shed 2 bases and J shed 1 base, with 8 bases lying between them. The CDR3 nucleotides read TGTGCCAGCAGCGTCAGGTTAGGCACAGATACGCAGTATTTT. Residues: CASSVRLGTDTQYF.

This clonotype showed up many times. The J gene is TRBJ2-1, the V gene TRBV24-1; 13 bases agree with TRBD2. This CDR3 is built from 16 residues. Per the germline V gene, CDR1 is KGHDR and CDR2 is SFDVKD. V lost 5 bases to trimming and J lost 5 bases; unmatched junction nucleotides: 5. CDR3 protein: CATSVGTSGNDNEQFF. CDR3 nucleotide sequence: TGTGCCACCAGTGTCGGGACTAGCGGGAACGACAATGAGCAGTTCTTC.

A word on this clonotype: A read error may produce the germline difference seen at one junction end. The V call is TRBV11-2, the J call TRBJ1-1; D is unresolved. CDR1 and CDR2 (germline): SGHAT, FQNNGV. This CDR3 is built from 13 residues. CDR3: CASSVDQYRGAFF. The DNA for the CDR3 is TGTGCCAGCAGCGTAGACCAGTACCGGGGAGCTTTCTTT.

The chain carries TRBV12-3 or TRBV12-4 and TRBJ2-1; 8 bases are a match to TRBD2. After removal of 1 base from V and 4 bases from J, the junction contained 15 bases not matched to a gene. This CDR3 contains 19 residues. The CDR3 sequence is CASSLDPVLSGSVYNEQFF. The CDR3 coding sequence is TGTGCCAGCAGTTTAGATCCGGTGTTAAGCGGGAGTGTTTACAATGAGCAGTTCTTC.

J is TRBJ2-4 and V is TRBV20-1; D not certain. The assigned J gene may be wrong: the sequence end matches TRBJ2-7 better. Germline V gene data show CDR1 as DFQATT and CDR2 as SNEGSKA (reference sequence). The CDR3 covers 16 residues. CDR3 in amino acids: CSARTPPVSPSYEQYF. DNA for the CDR3: TGCAGTGCTAGGACGCCCCCGGTATCCCCCTCCTACGAGCAGTACTTC.

The chain uses TRBV10-3 and TRBJ2-7, with 7 bases aligning to TRBD1. The CDR3 is 15 amino acids. V shed 7 bases and J 7 bases; nucleotides not matched to a gene: 16. Germline V lookup: CDR1 ENHRY, CDR2 SYGVKD. CDR3 sequence: CAINHRQGKDNEQYF. DNA for the CDR3: TGTGCCATCAATCACCGACAGGGCAAGGACAATGAGCAGTACTTC.

The V call is TRBV5-1, the J call TRBJ2-1; 10 nucleotides line up with TRBD2. The germline gives CDR1 SGHRS, CDR2 YFSETQ. The CDR3 spans 15 residues. After removal of 4 bases from V and 10 bases from J, the junction contained 11 bases not matched to a gene. In nucleotides, the CDR3 is TGCGCCAGCAGCATTCGGACTAGCGGCCAGGGGGAGCAGTTCTTC. Amino acid sequence: CASSIRTSGQGEQFF. The full variable domain, with the rest looked up from reference TRBV5-1 and TRBJ2-1, is KAGVTQTPRYLIKTRGQQVTLSCSPISGHRSVSWYQQTPGQGLQFLFEYFSETQRNKGNFPGRFSGRQFSNSRSEMNVSTLELGDSALYLCASSIRTSGQGEQFFGPGTRLTVL.

The chain links TRBV7-2 to TRBJ2-5; 10 bases fit TRBD2. In germline, CDR1 is SGHTA, CDR2 FQGNSA. The trim removed 1 base at V and 4 bases at J, leaving 15 bases unmatched. This CDR3 region has 19 residues. The CDR3 DNA reads as TGTGCCAGCAGCTTAGGTTCCCCCAGCGGGAGGGCCTGGGGAGAGACCCAGTACTTC. Encoded protein: CASSLGSPSGRAWGETQYF.

The CDR3 sequence: CASSQGAVTDTQYF. The CDR3 nucleotides read TGTGCCAGCAGCCAGGGGGCTGTCACAGATACGCAGTATTTT. The rearrangement joins TRBV12-3 or TRBV12-4 to TRBJ2-3; 8 bases match TRBD1. The CDR3 has 14 residues. V shed 6 bases and J 2 bases; nucleotides not matched to a gene: 4.

Only a few counts were recorded for this clonotype. This chain links TRBV9 with TRBJ2-5, with 8 positions matching TRBD2. The CDR3 loop spans 15 amino acids. The J segment lost 11 bases and the V segment lost 0 bases, leaving 12 bases of the junction unmatched. In germline, CDR1 is SGDLS, CDR2 YYNGEE. CDR3 in amino acids: CASSVGGRTPNEQYF. In DNA, the CDR3 is TGTGCCAGCAGCGTAGGCGGGAGGACCCCCAATGAGCAGTACTTC.

This chain links TRBV29-1 with TRBJ2-3; 7 bases align to TRBD1. The V gene end was trimmed by 7 bases and the J gene end by 2 bases; junction bases not matched to a gene: 9. This CDR3 spans 14 amino acids. Germline CDR1 reads SQVTM; CDR2 reads ANQGSEA. The CDR3 bases are TGCAGCGGGGTCAGGCAGGGGGTCACAGATACGCAGTATTTT. Residues: CSGVRQGVTDTQYF.

V is TRBV27 and J is TRBJ2-4; 7 nucleotides agree with TRBD2. Looked up from germline, CDR1 is MNHEY and CDR2 is SMNVEV (reference sequence). The CDR3 loop spans 14 amino acids. The ends lost 2 bases at V and 13 bases at J; junction bases unmatched: 11. CDR3 amino acids: CASSLAGVFLKQYF. The CDR3 coding sequence is TGTGCCAGCAGTTTAGCGGGAGTTTTCCTCAAGCAGTACTTC.

This clonotype was seen a handful of times. The chain employs TRBV27 and TRBJ2-7, with D uncertain. This CDR3 has 13 residues. In germline, CDR1 is MNHEY, CDR2 SMNVEV (reference sequence). V was shortened by 2 bases and J by 7 bases, with 12 bases between the two germline ends. CDR3 residues: CASSLSPRREQYF. The CDR3 coding sequence is TGTGCCAGCAGTTTAAGTCCCCGGCGGGAGCAGTACTTC.

The genes are TRBV30 and TRBJ2-7; TRBD1 aligns across 10 bases. Trimming removed 2 bases from V and 4 bases from J; junction bases left unmatched: 2. The CDR3 runs to 13 residues. The germline CDR1 and CDR2 sequences are GTSNPN and SVGIG (reference sequence). CDR3 sequence reads: CAWSRQGAYEQYF. The CDR3 DNA follows: TGTGCCTGGAGTCGACAGGGGGCGTACGAGCAGTACTTC.

This clonotype occurred a few times. This sequence joins TRBV27 and TRBJ1-2; D gene unclear. The germline gives CDR1 MNHEY, CDR2 SMNVEV (reference sequence). The CDR3 runs 11 residues. Between the trimmed V and J ends, which lost 9 bases and 0 bases, there was a span of 5 bases. CDR3 sequence (DNA): TGTGCCAGTGGAACTAACTATGGCTACACCTTC. Translation gives CASGTNYGYTF.

This clonotype was observed a handful of times. The chain is built from TRBV6-2 or TRBV6-3 and TRBJ2-6; 9 nucleotides align to TRBD1. This CDR3 has 19 residues. Trimming took 3 bases from V and 4 from J; bases not matched to a gene: 13. Germline assignment: CDR1 MNHEY and CDR2 SVGEGT. As DNA, the CDR3 is TGTGCCAGCAGTTATTTTTTTGGGACAGGGATCCAAGGGGCCAACGTCCTGACTTTC. Protein: CASSYFFGTGIQGANVLTF.

This clonotype was observed a handful of times. This could be a read error, since a much larger clone is one nucleotide away. The V gene is TRBV20-1, the J gene TRBJ2-1; 7 positions agree with TRBD1. Germline V gene sequence: CDR1 DFQATT, CDR2 SNEGSKA (reference sequence). CDR3 size: 10 residues. The chain's CDR3 is CTTGKETQFF. CDR3 coding DNA: TGCACGACAGGGAAAGAGACCCAGTTCTTC.

In its sample, this clonotype was seen a few times. The chain uses TRBV5-1 and TRBJ1-2; D gene ambiguous. V lost 5 bases and J lost 2, with 13 bases in between. This CDR3 contains 14 residues. Germline assignment: CDR1 SGHRS and CDR2 YFSETQ. DNA for the CDR3: TGCGCCAGCAGATCTAGTGGGGTAAACTATGGCTACACCTTC. Its translation: CASRSSGVNYGYTF. The full variable domain, rest sourced from reference TRBV5-1 and TRBJ1-2, is KAGVTQTPRYLIKTRGQQVTLSCSPISGHRSVSWYQQTPGQGLQFLFEYFSETQRNKGNFPGRFSGRQFSNSRSEMNVSTLELGDSALYLCASRSSGVNYGYTFGSGTRLTVV.

The chain couples TRBV7-9 to TRBJ2-5; D is unclear. Judging by the DNA end, TRBJ2-7 fits better; the J call may be wrong. The germline CDR1 and CDR2 sequences are SEHNR and FQNEAQ (reference sequence). The CDR3 is made up of 13 amino acids. CDR3 sequence (DNA): TGTGCCAGCAGCCCGCCAGGATTCTACGAGCAGTACTTC. Its translation: CASSPPGFYEQYF.

The gene calls are TRBV20-1 and TRBJ1-5; a possible D gene is TRBD1 (5 bases). The CDR3 length is 15 residues. V gave up 0 bases and J gave up 0 bases, with 9 bases separating them. Germline V gene data show CDR1 as DFQATT and CDR2 as SNEGSKA (reference sequence). The CDR3: CSARDPGHSNQPQHF. The DNA of the CDR3 is TGCAGTGCTAGAGATCCCGGACATAGCAATCAGCCCCAGCATTTT.

As concerns this clonotype: A much larger clone differs from this one at a single base, so this may be a read error. The gene calls are TRBV7-2 and TRBJ2-3, with 8 nucleotides matching TRBD2. The CDR3 is made up of 16 amino acids. The germline V gene encodes CDR1 SGHTA and CDR2 FQGNSA. The CDR3 coding sequence is TGTGCCAGCAGCTTAACCGGGACTAGAGTATCAGATACGCGGTATTTT. Its translation: CASSLTGTRVSDTRYF.

This rearrangement joins TRBV30 to TRBJ1-2; 8 nucleotides align to TRBD1. The CDR3 contains 14 residues. After removal of 3 bases from V and 4 bases from J, the junction contained 7 bases not matched to a gene. Germline CDR1 GTSNPN, CDR2 SVGIG (reference sequence). CDR3 sequence reads: CAWRAAGGFYGYTF. As DNA, the CDR3 is TGTGCCTGGAGAGCGGCAGGGGGCTTCTATGGCTACACCTTC.

The chain recombines TRBV21-1 with TRBJ2-1; TRBD1 reflects the table's D call only, with no check against the DNA. TRBV21-1 is deemed a pseudogene. This CDR3 is 19 amino acids long. Here the CDR3 DNA reads TGTGCCAGCAGCAAGGGGTGGCGGGGGCTCACGAGCTCCTACAATGAGCAGTTCTTC. This sequence encodes CASSKGWRGLTSSYNEQFF.